The rows below give T cell receptor beta chains drawn from one sample of a study of CD8+ T cells in alopecia areata. The assay was immunoSEQ multiplex PCR, and TCRdb's table has in-frame clones only and misses some. The sample yields under 350,000 clones, more than 45% seen once. Sequenced material: CD4+ T cells sorted from blood, taken at week 24, from a patient treated with tofacitinib. All receptors derive from a human donor with alopecia areata. CDR3s include the opening cysteine and the closing phenylalanine or tryptophan.

j_call v_call cdr3_aa
TRBJ1-6 TRBV27 CASKVGNSPLHF
TRBJ2-1 TRBV25-1 CASSDPRQGTYNEQFF
TRBJ1-2 TRBV25-1 CASSGTGNYGYTF
TRBJ1-5 TRBV19 CASSPTRGTAQPQHF
TRBJ2-7 TRBV5-4 CASSPDWDRVHEQYF
TRBJ2-3 TRBV30 CAWSVRTYRTDTQYF
TRBJ1-2 TRBV6-5 CASSLTGESYGYTF
TRBJ1-3 TRBV7-3 CASSPSGISGNTIYF
TRBJ2-7 TRBV7-2 CASSFRSGGTKDEQYF
TRBJ1-2 TRBV29-1 CSVIESPTDYGYTF
TRBJ1-5 TRBV19 CASKRGTDQPQHF
TRBJ2-7 TRBV18 CASSDGEKQYF
TRBJ2-2 TRBV28 CASSADSTPGELFF